This record looks at one T cell receptor (beta chain) sequence and its context. This clone was observed once. Its antigen is currently not known. Base quality data are lacking; no much larger clone is found one base away. This record comes from a study of blood T cell repertoires in COVID-19 (dated by TCRdb to about 2020). About the study as a whole: Collaborator samples came from the United States, Italy and Spain and covered acute and convalescent phases of COVID-19. The material from the prospective study consisted of cDNA or gDNA derived from T cells, B-cell-depleted T cells, or PBMCs. A freely available public database, intended as a resource for researchers studying the immune response to SARS-CoV-2, is where the repertoires were released. Where available, HLA class I and class II types were obtained from metadata supplied by the sample provider rather than from assay-based typing. Deeply sampled blood TCRbeta repertoires from subjects exposed to, actively infected with, or recovered from COVID-19 were included in the dataset. Samples were obtained from the ongoing ImmuneRACE study (first 160 participants) and from 950 to 1,500 subjects provided by 6 global collaborators. Sample metadata almost always included a de-identified subject ID, COVID-19 status, age in years and sex.

Each collaborating institution followed its own protocols to collect whole blood in K2EDTA tubes. Collaborator samples were shipped for TCRbeta analysis as frozen whole blood, isolated PBMCs, or DNA extracted from either sample type. Beyond this particular receptor, the publication reports: The quantity of clinical and demographic metadata differed by source and by participant and was supplied without curation.

Inclusive of the bounding cysteine and phenylalanine, the CDR3 is 11 residues long. Of the read, only the CDR3 DNA is kept; its 33 bases are in frame from base 1. The junction shows trimming of 6 bases on V and 6 bases on J, plus 7 bases between the germline ends. The germline V gene supplies CDR1 MDHEN and CDR2 SYDVKM. TCRbeta CDR3 regions were amplified from genomic DNA by means of the immunoSEQ Assay, a bias-controlled multiplex PCR. In the authors' own workflow: Nucleated cell counts per sample were estimated from amplification of reference gene primers within the assay. To quantify the absolute abundance of each unique TCRbeta CDR3 rearrangement, sequence reads were collapsed and filtered. Productive Simpson clonality was computed per sample as the square root of Simpson's diversity index over productive rearrangements. The table was pulled from immuneACCESS by TCRdb, which kept in-frame rearrangements only. Such tables lose some clones; where checked, under half of the loss comes from unresolved V genes, and the rest has no known cause. Clone size and the V and J calls come from that table; the DNA yielded D and trimming. This sample gives over 70,000 clones in total; about 80% of them show up just once. The top ten clonotypes cover 7% of the sample.

Sample: peripheral blood. This receptor was obtained from a man aged 65 to 85 with acute or convalescent COVID-19. Recombination linked TRBV28 to TRBJ2-3; the D gene is not confidently resolved. The DNA sequence follows: TGTGCCAGCAGCCTAAAGGATACGCAGTATTTT. It encodes CASSLKDTQYF.